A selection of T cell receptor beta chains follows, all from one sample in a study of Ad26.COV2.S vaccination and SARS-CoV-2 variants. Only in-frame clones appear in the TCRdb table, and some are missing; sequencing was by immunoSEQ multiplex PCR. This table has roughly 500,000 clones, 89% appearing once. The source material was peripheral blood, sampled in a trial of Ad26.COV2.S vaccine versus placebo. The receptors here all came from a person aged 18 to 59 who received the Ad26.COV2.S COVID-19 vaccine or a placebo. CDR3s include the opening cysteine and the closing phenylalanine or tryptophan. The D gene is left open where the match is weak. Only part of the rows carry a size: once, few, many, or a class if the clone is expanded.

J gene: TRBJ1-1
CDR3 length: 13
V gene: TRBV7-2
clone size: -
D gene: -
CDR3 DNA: TGTGCCAGCAGCTTTGACCAGAACACTGAAGCTTTCTTT
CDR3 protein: CASSFDQNTEAFF

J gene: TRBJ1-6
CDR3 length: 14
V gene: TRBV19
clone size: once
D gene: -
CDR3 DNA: TGTGCCAGCCAAATGAGGGCCTATAATTCACCCCTCCACTTT
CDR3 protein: CASQMRAYNSPLHF

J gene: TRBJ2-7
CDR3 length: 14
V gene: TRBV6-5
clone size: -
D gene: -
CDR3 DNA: TGTGCCAGCAGTCCACAGGGCACCCCTGACGAGCAGTACTTC
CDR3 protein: CASSPQGTPDEQYF

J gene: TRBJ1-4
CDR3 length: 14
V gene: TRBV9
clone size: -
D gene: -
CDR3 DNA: TGTGCCAGCAGCGTAGGGGGTCCGCGGGAAAAACTGTTTTTT
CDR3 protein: CASSVGGPREKLFF

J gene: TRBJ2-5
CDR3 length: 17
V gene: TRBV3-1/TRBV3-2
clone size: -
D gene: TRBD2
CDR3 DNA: TGTGCCAGCAGCCAGGGGAGCGGGGGGCACCTCCAAGAGACCCAGTACTTC
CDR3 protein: CASSQGSGGHLQETQYF

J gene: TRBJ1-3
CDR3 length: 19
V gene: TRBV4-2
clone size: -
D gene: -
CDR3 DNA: TGTGCCAGCAGCCCCGGTTTTCGCGGAGAGGCTATGGCTGGAAACACCATATATTTT
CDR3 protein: CASSPGFRGEAMAGNTIYF

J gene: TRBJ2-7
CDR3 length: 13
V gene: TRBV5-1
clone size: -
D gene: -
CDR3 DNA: TGCGCCAGCAGCTTGGCGCCCGATTACGAGCAGTACTTC
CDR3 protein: CASSLAPDYEQYF

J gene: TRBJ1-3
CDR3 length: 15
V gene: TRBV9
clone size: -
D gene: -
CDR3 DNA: TGTGCCAGCAGCGTAGCCCCAGGGTCAGGAAACACCATATATTTT
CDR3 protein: CASSVAPGSGNTIYF

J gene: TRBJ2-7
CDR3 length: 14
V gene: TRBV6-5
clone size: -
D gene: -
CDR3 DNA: TGTGCCAGCAGTTCCCCGGGCCACACCTACGAGCAGTACTTC
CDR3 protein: CASSSPGHTYEQYF

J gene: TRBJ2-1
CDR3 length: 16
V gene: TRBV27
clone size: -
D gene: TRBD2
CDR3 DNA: TGTGCCAGCAGTTTCGGACTAGCGGGAGTAAGAAATGAGCAGTTCTTC
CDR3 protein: CASSFGLAGVRNEQFF

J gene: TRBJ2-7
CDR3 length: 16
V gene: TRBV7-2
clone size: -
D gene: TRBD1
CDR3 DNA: TGTGCCAGCAGCTTAGGGACAGGGGGCGTCTCCTACGAGCAGTACTTC
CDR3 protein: CASSLGTGGVSYEQYF

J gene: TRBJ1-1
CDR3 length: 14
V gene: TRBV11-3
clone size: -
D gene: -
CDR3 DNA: TGTGCCAGCAGCTTAGGGCACAGGAACACTGAAGCTTTCTTT
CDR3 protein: CASSLGHRNTEAFF

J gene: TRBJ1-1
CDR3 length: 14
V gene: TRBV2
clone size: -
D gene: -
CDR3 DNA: TGTGCCAGCAGTAGGGAACGGAAGAACACTGAAGCTTTCTTT
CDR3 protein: CASSRERKNTEAFF

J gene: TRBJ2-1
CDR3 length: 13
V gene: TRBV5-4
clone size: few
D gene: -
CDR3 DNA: TGTGCCAGCAGCTTGGTGAGAGGTGATGAGCAGTTCTTC
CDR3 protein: CASSLVRGDEQFF

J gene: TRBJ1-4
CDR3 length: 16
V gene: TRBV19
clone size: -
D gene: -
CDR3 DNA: TGTGCCAGTAGTATAGAAGTATGGGGGACTAATGAAAAACTGTTTTTT
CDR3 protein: CASSIEVWGTNEKLFF

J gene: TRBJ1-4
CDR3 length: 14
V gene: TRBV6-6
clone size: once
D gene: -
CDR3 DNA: TGTGCCAGCAGTTACTCACAGACGAATGAAAAACTGTTTTTT
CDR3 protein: CASSYSQTNEKLFF